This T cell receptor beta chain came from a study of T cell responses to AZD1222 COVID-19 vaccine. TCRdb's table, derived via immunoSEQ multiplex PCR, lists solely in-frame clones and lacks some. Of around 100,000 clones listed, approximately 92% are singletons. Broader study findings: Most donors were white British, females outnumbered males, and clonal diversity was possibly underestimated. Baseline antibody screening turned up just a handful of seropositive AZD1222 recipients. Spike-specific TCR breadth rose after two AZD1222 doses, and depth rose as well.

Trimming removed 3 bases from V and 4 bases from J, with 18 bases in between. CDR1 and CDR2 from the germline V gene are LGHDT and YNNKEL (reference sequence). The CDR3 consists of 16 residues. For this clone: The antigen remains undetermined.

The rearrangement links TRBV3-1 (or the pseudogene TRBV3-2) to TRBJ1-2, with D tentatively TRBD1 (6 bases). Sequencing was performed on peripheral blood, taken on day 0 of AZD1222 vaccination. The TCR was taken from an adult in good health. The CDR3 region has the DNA TGTGCCAGCAGCCAGTACAGGGTCCCCGAAGCCTATGGCTACACCTTC. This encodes CASSQYRVPEAYGYTF.